A single sample gave rise to the 8 T cell receptor beta chains below, sequenced in a study of T cell clonality in common variable immunodeficiency. Sequenced by immunoSEQ multiplex PCR; TCRdb stores in-frame clones only, minus some. Recorded here are roughly 58,000 clones, none singletons. Sequenced sample: peripheral blood mononuclear cells. These receptors were obtained from a person aged 18 to 69 in good health.

Concerning this clone: This likely stems from a read error, as it lies one base from a far larger clone. Sequencing ends 3 residues short of the CDR3 end; the germline J gene provides the rest. This chain joins TRBV19 and TRBJ2-1; D is unresolved. This CDR3 has 16 amino acids. The germline V gene encodes CDR1 LNHDA and CDR2 SQIVND (reference sequence). CDR3 DNA, as far as it was read: TGTGCCATTAGTATGGTTTTCAGGCAGGCCTACAATGAG. Encoded protein: CAISMVFRQAYNE. The CDR3, in full, reads CAISMVFRQAYNEQFF.

In its sample, this clone was seen many times. The missing CDR3 end, 3 residues past where the read stops, is filled in from the germline J gene. The chain is built from TRBV7-2 and TRBJ2-5; TRBD2 matches 10 bases. The germline CDR1 and CDR2 sequences are SGHTA and FQGNSA. Unmatched junction bases numbered 5, after V lost 6 bases and J lost 4 bases. The length of the CDR3 is 14 residues. CDR3 bases read: TGTGCCAGCAGGGGGACTAGCGTCCCAGAGACC. It translates to CASRGTSVPET. The whole CDR3 protein reads CASRGTSVPETQYF.

This clone has ten or more counts. The read falls 3 residues short of the CDR3 end, and the missing part is taken from the germline J gene. V usage is TRBV6-1 and J usage is TRBJ1-1; the match to TRBD1 covers 8 bases. This CDR3 comprises 14 residues. J was trimmed by 5 bases and V by 4 bases; bases with no gene match: 6. Per the germline V gene, CDR1 is MNHNS and CDR2 is SASEGT. The CDR3 spells CASSAGGPRTEAFF. The sequenced CDR3 bases are TGTGCCAGCAGTGCAGGGGGCCCAAGGACTGAA.

Ten or more counts support this clone. Read sequence stops 3 residues before the CDR3 end, and the germline J gene provides the missing end. The genes are TRBV30 and TRBJ1-1; TRBD1 aligns across 9 bases. After removal of 5 bases from V and 6 bases from J, the junction contained 7 bases not matched to a gene. There are 13 residues in the CDR3. The V gene's germline CDR1 is GTSNPN and CDR2 SVGIG (reference sequence). CDR3 DNA (partial): TGTGCCTGGGCCTTGACAGGGGGATCTGAA. Protein product: CAWALTGGSE. The complete CDR3 protein is CAWALTGGSEAFF.

This clone came up many times. The read stops 3 residues short of the end of the CDR3; the missing end is completed from the germline J gene. The chain uses TRBV28 and TRBJ1-2, with D uncertain. The CDR3 runs to 14 residues. V lost 2 bases and J lost 5, with 12 bases in between. Germline V lookup: CDR1 MDHEN, CDR2 SYDVKM. This chain's CDR3 is CASSLGLNLYGYTF. CDR3 bases read: TGTGCCAGCAGTTTAGGGCTGAATTTATATGGC.

There are many counts of this clone. The read comes to an end 3 residues before the CDR3 does, leaving the germline J gene to fill in the end. J is TRBJ2-2 and V is TRBV19; the D gene is possibly TRBD2 (5 bases). Per germline, CDR1 LNHDA and CDR2 SQIVND (reference sequence). The CDR3 loop spans 14 amino acids. The CDR3 sequence is CASSTDGEAEKLFF. Partial CDR3 DNA: TGTGCCAGTAGTACCGACGGGGAAGCAGAAAAG.

This clone was picked up many times. The observed sequence ends 3 residues before the CDR3 terminus, with the missing tail filled in from the germline J gene. J is TRBJ1-4 and V is TRBV30; D unclear. The ends were cut back, 1 base at V and 4 bases at J, with 10 bases in the middle. Germline CDR1 reads GTSNPN; CDR2 reads SVGIG (reference sequence). CDR3 length equals 14 residues. CDR3 sequence reads: CAWSAGRGNEKLFF. The covered CDR3 bases are TGTGCCTGGAGTGCTGGGCGGGGTAATGAAAAA.

Ten or more counts support this clone. From the germline J gene comes the end of the CDR3, since the read stops 3 residues before it. The gene calls are TRBV4-1 and TRBJ1-5; TRBD1 matches at 10 bases. Germline lookup yields CDR1 MGHRA and CDR2 YSYEKL. With 4 bases clipped from V and 3 bases from J, the junction kept 9 bases outside the gene matches. The CDR3 sequence is 17 residues long. CDR3 amino acids: CASSPAGTGALNQPQHF. The CDR3 bases that were read are TGCGCCAGCAGCCCAGCCGGGACAGGGGCCCTCAATCAGCCC.